This record looks at one T cell receptor (beta chain) sequence and its context. An end of the junction differs from the germline gene, which may be a read error. The source of the sample is a study of tumor-infiltrating lymphocytes in primary liver carcinoma. Background on the study: Patients were both men and women, whose ages ran from 30 to 69 years.

From unsorted bulk tissue weighing about 17-30 mg, DNA and RNA were co-extracted. The cohort consisted of patients whose primary liver carcinoma was surgically resected. Germline-derived CDR1 and CDR2 are SGHAT and FQDESV (reference sequence). The CDR3 has 17 amino acids. The authors made TCR beta cDNA from roughly 480 ng total RNA with a constant-region primer. TCR beta libraries came from three nested multiplex PCR rounds using slightly modified ARM-PCR. Two initial PCR rounds of around 9 cycles each paired TRBV1-TRBV30 forward primers with a C-beta reverse primer. TCRdb independently ran MiXCR on the multiplex PCR reads; one entry per CDR3 protein. This sample yields roughly 190,000 distinct CDR3 sequences, of which around four fifths are seen a single time; over 15% belongs to the top ten.

The sequencing sample was made of tumor tissue from primary liver carcinoma. V usage is TRBV11-1 and J usage is TRBJ2-4; 8 bases are a match to TRBD2. The sequence came from a man aged 40-49 years with primary liver carcinoma and hepatitis B virus infection. CDR3 protein: CASSFPGISGTNNIQDF. Written as DNA, the CDR3 is TGTGCCAGTAGCTTTCCCGGGATTAGCGGGACCAATAACATTCAGGACTTC.